The next 20 T cell receptor beta chains were all read from a single sample in a study of shared clonotypes between healthy human individuals. The method was immunoSEQ multiplex PCR; TCRdb's version includes in-frame clones alone and lacks a portion of them. The sample yields under 1,100,000 clones, approximately 68% seen once. Sequencing input: memory CD4+ T cells sorted from blood. The subset denotes: CD45RA-negative fraction. Receptors originate from a man younger than 30 in good health.

In its sample, this clone was seen a few times. V is TRBV7-2 and J is TRBJ2-7; 7 bases are a match to TRBD2. Unmatched junction bases numbered 14, after V lost 5 bases and J lost 4 bases. There are 16 residues in the CDR3. From germline, CDR1 is SGHTA and CDR2 FQGNSA. The CDR3, as DNA: TGTGCCAGCAGCACGGGGGAGCCGGGACTACTTTACGAGCAGTACTTC. It specifies CASSTGEPGLLYEQYF.

There are a few counts of this clone. The chain carries TRBV30 and TRBJ1-5, with TRBD1 matching 8 bases. This CDR3 spans 13 amino acids. The germline V gene has CDR1 GTSNPN and CDR2 SVGIG (reference sequence). Trimming at V came to 3 bases and at J to 6 bases, leaving 4 bases not matched to a gene. In nucleotides, the CDR3 is TGTGCCTGGAGCGGGACAGGTAGTCAGCCCCAGCATTTT. Protein sequence: CAWSGTGSQPQHF.

This chain links TRBV18 with TRBJ1-6; 7 positions agree with TRBD1. The J segment lost 8 bases and the V segment lost 5 bases, leaving 6 bases of the junction unmatched. Germline assignment: CDR1 KGHSH and CDR2 LQKENI. This CDR3 region has 14 residues. CDR3 in DNA: TGTGCCAGCTCAACGACAGGGTTGGATTCACCCCTCCACTTT. Its protein is CASSTTGLDSPLHF. The variable domain in full, with the rest retrieved from reference TRBV18 and TRBJ1-6, is NAGVMQNPRHLVRRRGQEARLRCSPMKGHSHVYWYRQLPEEGLKFMVYLQKENIIDESGMPKERFSAEFPKEGPSILRIQQVVRGDSAAYFCASSTTGLDSPLHFGNGTRLTVT.

A note on this clone: Other DNA sequences in this specimen translate into the identical CDR3. This CDR3 is CASSGTSGRATDTQYF. The CDR3 nucleotides read TGCGCCAGCAGCGGGACTAGCGGGAGGGCCACAGATACGCAGTATTTT. The rearrangement links TRBV5-1 to TRBJ2-3, with 16 bases aligning to TRBD2. The CDR3 is made up of 16 amino acids. V lost 4 bases to trimming and J lost 2 bases; unmatched junction nucleotides: 1. Looked up from germline, CDR1 is SGHRS and CDR2 is YFSETQ.

The V call is TRBV6-5, the J call TRBJ2-5; D ambiguous. The CDR3 has 13 amino acids. Germline CDR1 is MNHEY and CDR2 is SVGAGI. Trimming removed 6 bases from V and 7 bases from J, with 15 bases in between. The CDR3 DNA reads as TGTGCCAGCAGGGTATCTTCTTCCGGGACCCAGTACTTC. The encoded protein is CASRVSSSGTQYF.

The chain carries TRBV10-3 and TRBJ2-7, with 12 bases fitting TRBD2. V lost 6 bases and J lost 6; bases outside the gene matches: 6. Germline V lookup: CDR1 ENHRY, CDR2 SYGVKD. This CDR3 contains 14 residues. CDR3 loop: CAISPSGGALEQYF. The CDR3 DNA is TGTGCCATCAGCCCTAGCGGGGGGGCCCTCGAGCAGTACTTC.

With respect to this clone: Additional DNA sequences in this sample encode the identical CDR3. The chain combines TRBV18 with TRBJ2-7; 11 bases fit TRBD1. Trimming removed 2 bases from V and 1 base from J; junction bases left unmatched: 1. The CDR3 length is 15 residues. Germline V gene lookup returns CDR1 KGHSH and CDR2 LQKENI. CDR3 DNA: TGTGCCAGCTCACCAGGACAGGGGGCGTCCTACGAGCAGTACTTC. It codes for CASSPGQGASYEQYF.

The chain uses TRBV6-6 and TRBJ2-4, with D uncertain. The V gene lost 7 bases and the J gene lost 0 bases, with 13 bases spanning the gap. This CDR3 region has 15 residues. Germline V gene sequence: CDR1 MNHNY, CDR2 SVGAGI (reference sequence). CDR3 DNA: TGTGCCAGCACCCCCCTCCCCGGAGCCAAAAACATTCAGTACTTC. Amino acid sequence: CASTPLPGAKNIQYF.

V gene TRBV29-1 combines with J gene TRBJ2-5; D is unclear. From germline, CDR1 is SQVTM and CDR2 ANQGSEA. Between the trimmed V and J ends, which lost 4 bases and 5 bases, there was a span of 11 bases. The CDR3 covers 12 residues. CDR3 nucleotide sequence: TGCAGCGTTGGTGGCAGTTGGGAGACCCAGTACTTC. Protein sequence: CSVGGSWETQYF. Based on the CDR3 plus reference TRBV29-1 and TRBJ2-5, the full variable domain is SAVISQKPSRDICQRGTSLTIQCQVDSQVTMMFWYRQQPGQSLTLIATANQGSEATYESGFVIDKFPISRPNLTFSTLTVSNMSPEDSSIYLCSVGGSWETQYFGPGTRLLVL.

CDR3 region: CASSLRLLTYEQYF. DNA of the CDR3: TGTGCCAGCAGCTTACGGCTGCTGACCTACGAGCAGTACTTC. The V gene is TRBV5-5, the J gene TRBJ2-7; D is unclear. V lost 2 bases and J 2 bases, leaving 11 bases between the germline ends. Germline CDR1 reads SGHKS; CDR2 reads YYEKEE (reference sequence). CDR3 length: 14 amino acids.

This clone showed up just once. The chain joins TRBV6-6 to TRBJ1-2; D is perhaps TRBD1 (5 bases). In germline, CDR1 is MNHNY, CDR2 SVGAGI (reference sequence). V was pared by 6 bases and J by 13 bases, with 21 bases between. The CDR3 extends over 13 amino acids. CDR3 coding DNA: TGTGCCAGCAGCCCCATTTCTCAGGGAGCGATCACCTTC. This gives the protein CASSPISQGAITF.

The CDR3 DNA sequence: TGCGCCAGCAGCTTGGGGCGTACCCTCTCCACAGATACGCAGTATTTT. Translated, it gives CASSLGRTLSTDTQYF. This sequence joins TRBV5-1 and TRBJ2-3, with D hard to call. Germline CDR1 SGHRS, CDR2 YFSETQ. Trimming took off 0 bases at V and 2 bases at J, with 13 bases between the two ends. The CDR3 is 16 amino acids.

The chain combines TRBV25-1 with TRBJ2-2, with a tentative D call TRBD1 (5 bases). V lost 4 bases to trimming and J lost 6 bases, with 18 bases between them. This CDR3 contains 16 residues. Germline CDR1 is MGHDK and CDR2 is SYGVNS. The CDR3 DNA follows: TGTGCCAGCAGTGTTCAGGGTTCTTGGTTCCCCGGGGAGCTGTTTTTT. It is translated as CASSVQGSWFPGELFF.

The chain uses TRBV7-9 and TRBJ1-3; D call uncertain. Trimming shortened V by 5 bases and J by 0 bases, and 14 bases separated the two germline ends. Per germline, CDR1 SEHNR and CDR2 FQNEAQ (reference sequence). The CDR3 sequence is 16 residues long. The CDR3 spells CASSIWTGSSGNTIYF. CDR3 in DNA: TGTGCCAGCAGCATCTGGACGGGGAGCTCTGGAAACACCATATATTTT.

The gene calls are TRBV28 and TRBJ1-4; TRBD1 is a possible D gene (5 bases). The CDR3 spans 14 residues. V was clipped by 6 bases and J by 7 bases, with 15 bases between them. In germline, CDR1 is MDHEN, CDR2 SYDVKM. The CDR3 loop is CASRPGGVFEKLFF. For the CDR3, the DNA is TGTGCCAGCAGGCCCGGGGGGGTTTTTGAAAAACTGTTTTTT.

The chain recombines TRBV6-6 with TRBJ2-7; D is undetermined. The CDR3 is 16 amino acids. The V end lost 6 bases, the J end lost 3 bases, and 21 bases lay between the germline ends. CDR1 MNHNY and CDR2 SVGAGI come from the germline V gene (reference sequence). The CDR3 nucleotides are TGTGCCAGCAGAGACTCCCCCTTTACCATGAACTACGAGCAGTACTTC. Protein: CASRDSPFTMNYEQYF.

This clone was detected only a few times. The chain joins TRBV2 to TRBJ1-6; no clear D gene. This CDR3 comprises 14 residues. Trimming removed 6 bases from V and 10 bases from J, with 16 bases in between. CDR1 is SNHLY, CDR2 FYNNEI, per germline. The CDR3 spells CASSLFTVGSPLHF. The CDR3 coding sequence is TGTGCCAGCAGCCTATTTACGGTGGGATCACCCCTCCACTTT. Using reference TRBV2 and TRBJ1-6 for the parts outside the CDR3, the full variable domain is EPEVTQTPSHQVTQMGQEVILRCVPISNHLYFYWYRQILGQKVEFLVSFYNNEISEKSEIFDDQFSVERPDGSNFTLKIRSTKLEDSAMYFCASSLFTVGSPLHFGNGTRLTVT.

This clone was picked up a small number of times. The chain joins TRBV28 to TRBJ2-2; tentative D call: TRBD2 (6 bases). The CDR3 contains 14 residues. The germline gives CDR1 MDHEN, CDR2 SYDVKM. Deletions cut 2 bases from V and 5 bases from J, with 9 bases between. The CDR3 spells CASSLQGGTGELFF. The CDR3 DNA sequence: TGTGCCAGCAGTTTACAGGGAGGAACCGGGGAGCTGTTTTTT.

The chain joins TRBV5-1 to TRBJ1-1; TRBD1 might be the D (5 bases). There are 13 residues in the CDR3. Germline assignment: CDR1 SGHRS and CDR2 YFSETQ. V shed 7 bases and J shed 4 bases, with 14 bases lying between them. CDR3 sequence (DNA): TGCGCCAGCGCTGAAGGGGTTTTCACTGAAGCTTTCTTT. It translates to CASAEGVFTEAFF.

CDR3 amino acids: CASSLDVGEKHF. As DNA, the CDR3 is TGTGCCAGCAGCTTGGACGTGGGGGAAAAGCATTTT. The chain carries TRBV5-4 and TRBJ1-5; D possibly corresponds to TRBD1 (5 bases). Trimming removed 0 bases from V and 14 bases from J, with 12 bases in between. CDR3 length: 12 amino acids. CDR1 SGHNT and CDR2 YYREEE come from the germline V gene (reference sequence). The full variable domain, rest sourced from reference TRBV5-4 and TRBJ1-5, is ETGVTQSPTHLIKTRGQQVTLRCSSQSGHNTVSWYQQALGQGPQFIFQYYREEENGRGNFPPRFSGLQFPNYSSELNVNALELDDSALYLCASSLDVGEKHFGDGTRLSIL.